This T cell receptor (beta chain) was sequenced in a study of cytomegalovirus exposure and HLA in healthy donors. A multiplex PCR was run with 60 Vbeta primers and 13 Jbeta primers. Using immunoSEQ multiplex PCR, the repertoire was profiled, and TCRdb retains in-frame clones only, with some absent. The sample lists about 220,000 clones, around four fifths occurring once. Looked up from germline, CDR1 is MGHRA and CDR2 is YSYEKL. J gave up 3 bases and V 0 bases, and 14 bases lay outside the gene matches. The CDR3 is made up of 19 amino acids. The TCR sequence derives from a boy younger than 10 in good health and CMV-seronegative. Sequenced material: PBMCs. The chain has TRBV4-1 and TRBJ2-1, with 7 bases that match TRBD2. The CDR3 sequence is CASSQDPSGTGINYNEQFF. The DNA for the CDR3 is TGCGCCAGCAGCCAAGACCCTAGCGGAACTGGAATAAACTACAATGAGCAGTTCTTC.